Described below is a single T cell receptor (beta chain) sequence and its context. Indicated time point: patch test 2, 6 weeks after DPC sensitization. Indicated treatment: therapeutic diphenylcyclopropenone sensitization with weekly scalp DPC. The sample comes from a study of human T cells and chemical hapten exposure. Study-wide context: Diphenylcyclopropenone doses were given weekly to the scalps of patients across the approximately 24-week study.

TCRdb ran MiXCR on the RACE reads and lists one entry per CDR3 protein. Found here are about 84,000 distinct CDR3 sequences, over 9.5% of them singletons; the top ten hold 4% to 5.5%. The V and J ends lost 5 bases and 3 bases, in that order; junction bases with no gene match: 11. The germline gives CDR1 SGHTA, CDR2 FQGNSA. CDR3 length equals 16 residues. Sequences were derived from whole blood, sampled in connection with sensitization to the hapten diphenylcyclopropenone (DPC). The origin of this receptor is a woman between 45 and 65 years old with alopecia areata. Some clones in this sample may be carry-over from other donors' samples. The rearrangement links TRBV7-2 to TRBJ2-7; 9 bases fit TRBD1. The CDR3 region has the DNA TGTGCCAGCAGCCGAAGACAACAGGGGGCGGTCTACGAGCAGTACTTC. It yields the protein CASSRRQQGAVYEQYF.